These 18 T cell receptor beta chains were all obtained from the same sample, sequenced in a study of T cells in tumors after PD-1 blockade. The data were produced by immunoSEQ multiplex PCR, yet TCRdb's version contains in-frame clones alone and is incomplete. The sample holds tens of thousands of clones, 73% seen once. The sample here was PBMCs, taken after anti-PD-1 treatment. The receptors were gathered from a human donor with basal cell carcinoma.

The DNA of the CDR3 is TGTGCCAGCAGCCCTAGTCCAGAGACCCAGTACTTC. Amino acid sequence: CASSPSPETQYF. This sequence joins TRBV5-4 and TRBJ2-5, with D unclear. With 4 bases removed from V and 4 bases from J, the gap between germline ends came to 8 bases. There are 12 residues in the CDR3. The germline gives CDR1 SGHNT, CDR2 YYREEE (reference sequence).

The V call is TRBV7-6, the J call TRBJ2-7, with 8 bases matching TRBD1. The CDR3 runs to 13 residues. The V gene's germline CDR1 is SGHVS and CDR2 FNYEAQ. Germline trimming cut 5 bases from V and 9 bases from J; bases unmatched to any gene: 9. The CDR3 nucleotides are TGTGCCAGCAGCCCAGGACAGGGTTCAGGGCAGTACTTC. It specifies CASSPGQGSGQYF. Variable domain in full (rest from reference TRBV7-6 and TRBJ2-7): GAGVSQSPRYKVTKRGQDVALRCDPISGHVSLYWYRQALGQGPEFLTYFNYEAQQDKSGLPNDRFSAERPEGSISTLTIQRTEQRDSAMYRCASSPGQGSGQYFGPGTRLTVT.

The chain links TRBV27 to TRBJ2-7; 7 bases are shared with TRBD1. This CDR3 comprises 17 residues. Looked up from germline, CDR1 is MNHEY and CDR2 is SMNVEV (reference sequence). Germline trimming cut 6 bases from V and 0 bases from J; bases unmatched to any gene: 14. CDR3: CASRGETGKGNSYEQYF. CDR3 DNA: TGTGCCAGCAGGGGGGAGACAGGGAAGGGGAACTCCTACGAGCAGTACTTC.

The V gene is TRBV29-1, the J gene TRBJ2-1; the D is unclear. The CDR3 totals 12 residues. Trimming pared 8 bases from V and 5 bases from J, leaving 13 bases between. Per germline, CDR1 SQVTM and CDR2 ANQGSEA. CDR3 bases: TGCAGCATCCAATGGGGAAACAATGAGCAGTTCTTC. It codes for CSIQWGNNEQFF.

This chain connects TRBV5-1 to TRBJ1-5, with D maybe TRBD1 (6 bases). Deletions cut 4 bases from V and 8 bases from J, with 19 bases between. This CDR3 spans 15 amino acids. CDR1 is SGHRS and CDR2 is YFSETQ in the germline V gene. For the CDR3, the DNA is TGCGCCAGCAGCCTAACTCGGACAGCAATGAAGCCCCAGCATTTT. Translation gives CASSLTRTAMKPQHF.

The chain carries TRBV5-6 and TRBJ1-2; D unresolved. Germline values: CDR1 SGHDT, CDR2 YYEEEE. The CDR3 spans 12 residues. The V end lost 4 bases, the J end lost 4 bases, and 8 bases lay between the germline ends. CDR3 DNA: TGTGCCAGCAGCATCGACACCTATGGCTACACCTTC. Protein sequence: CASSIDTYGYTF. Complete variable domain (other parts from reference TRBV5-6 and TRBJ1-2): DAGVTQSPTHLIKTRGQQVTLRCSPKSGHDTVSWYQQALGQGPQFIFQYYEEEERQRGNFPDRFSGHQFPNYSSELNVNALLLGDSALYLCASSIDTYGYTFGSGTRLTVV.

This clone was observed a few times. The chain carries TRBV9 and TRBJ2-1, with D hard to call. CDR3 length: 14 residues. V lost 4 bases, J lost 5 bases, and 13 bases lay in between. Germline V gives CDR1 SGDLS, CDR2 YYNGEE. The CDR3 DNA reads as TGTGCCAGCAGCCAACACCCGGGCAACAATGAGCAGTTCTTC. Translation: CASSQHPGNNEQFF.

This clone was detected only a few times. V usage is TRBV10-2 and J usage is TRBJ1-2; TRBD1 agrees at 11 bases. Germline assignment: CDR1 WSHSY and CDR2 SAAADI. The CDR3 runs to 15 residues. With V trimmed by 6 bases and J by 4 bases, 7 bases remained unmatched. The CDR3 DNA reads TGCGCCAGCAGGGACGGGACAGGGGGAGCCTATGGCTACACCTTC. Protein sequence: CASRDGTGGAYGYTF.

The chain uses TRBV7-2 and TRBJ2-7, with TRBD2 matching over 15 bases. Germline-derived CDR1 and CDR2 are SGHTA and FQGNSA. This CDR3 contains 17 residues. The V and J ends lost 3 bases and 6 bases, in that order; junction bases with no gene match: 9. This chain's CDR3 is CASSFGLAGGPKGEQYF. Here the CDR3 DNA reads TGTGCCAGCAGCTTCGGACTAGCGGGAGGGCCGAAAGGCGAGCAGTACTTC.

This chain's CDR3 is CASRGRGTGSGEQYF. CDR3 DNA sequence: TGTGCCAGCAGGGGGAGGGGGACAGGGTCGGGCGAGCAGTACTTC. The rearrangement joins TRBV27 to TRBJ2-7, with 9 nucleotides matching TRBD1. CDR1 and CDR2 (germline): MNHEY, SMNVEV (reference sequence). This CDR3 contains 15 residues. The V segment lost 6 bases and the J segment 6 bases; nucleotides outside the gene matches: 12.

The chain is built from TRBV6-1 and TRBJ1-2; D is unresolved. Trimming took 3 bases from V and 1 from J, leaving 6 bases between them. Germline CDR1 reads MNHNS; CDR2 reads SASEGT. This CDR3 is built from 13 residues. The CDR3 region is CASSDRLNYGYTF. The CDR3 DNA reads as TGTGCCAGCAGTGACAGGCTTAACTATGGCTACACCTTC.

The chain links TRBV28 to TRBJ2-7; D tentatively fits TRBD1 or TRBD2 (5 bases each). Between the trimmed V and J ends, which lost 6 bases and 7 bases, there was a span of 19 bases. Germline V gene data show CDR1 as MDHEN and CDR2 as SYDVKM. This CDR3 is built from 14 residues. The CDR3 DNA sequence: TGTGCCAGCAGGAACCTCGGGACGTCCCCTGAGCAGTACTTC. As protein: CASRNLGTSPEQYF.

The V and J genes are TRBV15 and TRBJ2-7; D gene ambiguous. This CDR3 comprises 14 residues. The germline V gene encodes CDR1 LNHNV and CDR2 YYDKDF (reference sequence). Trimming removed 5 bases at V and 4 bases at J, with 15 bases between. The CDR3, as DNA: TGTGCCACCAGCCTTGCAGAAACCGCTTACGAGCAGTACTTC. It is translated as CATSLAETAYEQYF.

This sequence joins TRBV28 and TRBJ1-2, with TRBD1 as a possible D gene (6 bases). Germline CDR1 is MDHEN and CDR2 is SYDVKM. The V and J ends lost 4 bases and 5 bases respectively, with 17 bases between them. This CDR3 has 15 residues. In DNA, the CDR3 is TGTGCCAGCAGTTCGACAGGCGACCCGTTGTATGGCTACACCTTC. Translating gives CASSSTGDPLYGYTF.

This clone occurred once. This chain connects TRBV9 to TRBJ2-2; 13 bases fit TRBD2. The V and J ends lost 4 bases and 7 bases, in that order; junction bases with no gene match: 10. Looked up from germline, CDR1 is SGDLS and CDR2 is YYNGEE. This CDR3 has 17 amino acids. The CDR3 nucleotides read TGTGCCAGCAGCCCTAGGACTAGCGGGAGCTTTGGCGGGGAGCTGTTTTTT. As protein: CASSPRTSGSFGGELFF. The whole variable domain, remainder taken from reference TRBV9 and TRBJ2-2, is DSGVTQTPKHLITATGQRVTLRCSPRSGDLSVYWYQQSLDQGLQFLIQYYNGEERAKGNILERFSAQQFPDLHSELNLSSLELGDSALYFCASSPRTSGSFGGELFFGEGSRLTVL.

The chain joins TRBV14 to TRBJ1-6, with D unresolved. This CDR3 region has 13 residues. Germline loops: CDR1 SGHDN, CDR2 FVKESK. The V gene lost 1 base and the J gene lost 8 bases, with 6 bases spanning the gap. This CDR3 is CASSQGAYSPLHF. As DNA, the CDR3 is TGTGCCAGCAGCCAAGGGGCTTATTCACCCCTCCACTTT.

This sequence joins TRBV30 and TRBJ2-7; D is perhaps TRBD1 or TRBD2 (5 bases each). Per germline, CDR1 GTSNPN and CDR2 SVGIG (reference sequence). Between the trimmed V and J ends, which lost 1 base and 6 bases, there was a span of 16 bases. This CDR3 region has 14 residues. The CDR3 loop is CAWSGGRGTSEQYF. DNA for the CDR3: TGTGCCTGGAGTGGTGGAAGGGGTACTAGCGAGCAGTACTTC.

Only a few counts were recorded for this clone. This chain joins TRBV7-2 and TRBJ2-1, with 13 bases aligning to TRBD2. Germline V gives CDR1 SGHTA, CDR2 FQGNSA. The V gene end was trimmed by 5 bases and the J gene end by 9 bases; junction bases not matched to a gene: 7. The CDR3 is 15 residues long. The CDR3 sequence is CASSLGTSGEGEQFF. The CDR3 region has the DNA TGTGCCAGCAGCCTCGGGACTAGCGGGGAGGGTGAGCAGTTCTTC.